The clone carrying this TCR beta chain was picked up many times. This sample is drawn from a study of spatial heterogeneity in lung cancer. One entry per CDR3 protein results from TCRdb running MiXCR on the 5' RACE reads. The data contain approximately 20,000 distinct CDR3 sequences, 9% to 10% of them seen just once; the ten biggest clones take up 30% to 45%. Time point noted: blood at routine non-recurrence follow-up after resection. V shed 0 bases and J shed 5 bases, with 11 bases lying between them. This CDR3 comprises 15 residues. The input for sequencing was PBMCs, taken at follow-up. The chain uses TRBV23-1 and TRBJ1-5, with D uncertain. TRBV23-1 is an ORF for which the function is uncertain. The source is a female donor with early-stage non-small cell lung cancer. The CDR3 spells CASSQSEAGDQPQHF. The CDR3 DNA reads TGCGCCAGCAGTCAATCTGAGGCAGGAGATCAGCCCCAGCATTTT.